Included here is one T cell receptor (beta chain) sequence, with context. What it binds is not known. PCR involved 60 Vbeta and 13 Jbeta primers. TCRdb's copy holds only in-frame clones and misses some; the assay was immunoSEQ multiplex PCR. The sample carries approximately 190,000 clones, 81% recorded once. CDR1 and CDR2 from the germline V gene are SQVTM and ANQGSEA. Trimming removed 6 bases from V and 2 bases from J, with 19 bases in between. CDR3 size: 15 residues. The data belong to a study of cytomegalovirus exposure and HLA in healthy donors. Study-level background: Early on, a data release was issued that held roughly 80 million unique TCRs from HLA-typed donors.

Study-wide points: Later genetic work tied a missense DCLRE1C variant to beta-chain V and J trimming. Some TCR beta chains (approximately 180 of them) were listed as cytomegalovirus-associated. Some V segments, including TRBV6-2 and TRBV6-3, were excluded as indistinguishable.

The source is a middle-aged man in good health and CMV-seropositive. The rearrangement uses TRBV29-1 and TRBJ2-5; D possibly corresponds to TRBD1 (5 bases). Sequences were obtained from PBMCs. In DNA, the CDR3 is TGCAGCGTCCGGGCCATCGGACACGGGCAAGAGACCCAGTACTTC. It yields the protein CSVRAIGHGQETQYF.